The table lists the clone carrying this T cell receptor beta chain with a count of one. The antigen remains unidentified. TCRdb's copy holds only in-frame clones and misses some; the assay was immunoSEQ multiplex PCR. Altogether more than 85,000 clones are present, around 77% being singletons, with the ten largest covering 20% to 25%. This specimen comes from a study of cytotoxic CD8 clonotypes in ibrutinib-treated CLL. Overall study findings and caveats: Patients showed higher baseline clonality than age-matched healthy donors, and it tracked circulating CD8+ T-cell counts. Public clonotypes were rare and shrank or held steady on treatment.

With 2 bases removed from V and 0 bases from J, the gap between germline ends came to 8 bases. CDR3 length: 15 residues. Germline CDR1 is PRHDT and CDR2 is FYEKMQ (reference sequence). The V gene is TRBV13, the J gene TRBJ1-3; D gene ambiguous. The input for sequencing was PBMCs, taken after 24 months of ibrutinib treatment. The TCR originated in a human donor with chronic lymphocytic leukemia. CDR3 nucleotides: TGTGCCAGCAGCTTAACAGCCCTCTCTGGAAACACCATATATTTT. Encoded protein: CASSLTALSGNTIYF.